This TCR beta chain was documented in a study of T cell repertoires in cytomegalovirus infection. In the study overall: Newly reported HLA-C-restricted and thoroughly characterized HLA-B-restricted CMV epitopes were employed. Matching HLA type, along with CMV infection, was indicated by public TCR beta signatures. Findings of the study overall: Accumulated public TCR beta family frequency recognized individuals carrying CMV together with the relevant HLA. HLA-C-restricted TCR beta clonotypes specific for CMV led the ex vivo response.

TCRdb re-derived calls from the reads in MiXCR, one entry per CDR3 protein. The sample lists 450,000 to 650,000 distinct CDR3 sequences, 35% to 50% occurring once. The CDR3 is 17 residues long. Germline CDR1 SEHNR, CDR2 FQNEAQ (reference sequence). V lost 2 bases and J lost 6; bases outside the gene matches: 11. This clonotype was seen ten or more times. Its antigen is not identified. This chain links TRBV7-9 with TRBJ2-1; 9 bases fit TRBD1. This sequence was found in a human donor in good health (CMV status not recorded). Some clones in this sample may be carry-over from other donors' samples. The material sequenced was cultured PBMCs, taken from culture after CMV antigen stimulation. The CDR3 sequence is CASSLSLGTGHVNEQFF. CDR3 DNA: TGTGCCAGCAGCTTAAGCCTTGGGACAGGGCACGTCAATGAGCAGTTCTTC.